A selection of T cell receptor beta chains follows, all from one sample in a study of CD8 T cells in ankylosing spondylitis. TCRdb ran MiXCR on the 5' RACE reads and lists one entry per CDR3 protein. The sample includes 300,000 to 350,000 distinct CDR3 sequences, 20% of them seen just once. The sequencing input was blood, either unsorted or a sorted T cell fraction (not recorded which). All receptors derive from a female donor with ankylosing spondylitis or in good health (not recorded which). Both conserved end residues are part of each CDR3. D genes are given only for firm matches. Size tells how often a clone was seen (once, few, many) or the class of an expanded clone, and some rows leave it out.

abundance	v_gene	j_gene	d_gene	CDR3aa	CDR3nt
.	TRBV12-3/TRBV12-4	TRBJ2-6	.	CASSWGGVGANVLTF	TGTGCCAGCAGTTGGGGGGGCGTTGGGGCCAACGTCCTGACTTTC
many	TRBV29-1	TRBJ2-3	.	CSVDQGARTDTQYF	TGCAGCGTCGACCAAGGGGCCCGCACAGATACGCAGTATTTT
few	TRBV7-9	TRBJ2-1	TRBD2	CASSLAPGGRAYNEQFF	TGTGCCAGCAGCTTAGCGCCGGGCGGGAGGGCCTACAATGAGCAGTTCTTC
few	TRBV29-1	TRBJ1-1	.	CSVDSRGEVAMNTEAFF	TGCAGCGTTGATTCCCGGGGAGAGGTAGCGATGAACACTGAAGCTTTCTTT
few	TRBV7-2	TRBJ2-7	.	CASSLVATRYEQYF	TGTGCCAGCAGCTTAGTAGCGACTAGATACGAGCAGTACTTC
.	TRBV23-1	TRBJ1-4	TRBD1	CASSHLDRGRGEKLFF	TGCGCCAGCAGTCATCTGGACAGGGGGCGAGGCGAAAAACTGTTTTTT
.	TRBV6-6	TRBJ1-2	.	CASSYSSRGYTF	TGTGCCAGCAGTTACTCGAGTCGTGGCTACACCTTC
.	TRBV12-3/TRBV12-4	TRBJ1-2	.	CASSLEGTGYTF	TGTGCCAGCAGTTTAGAGGGCACTGGCTACACCTTC
few	TRBV3-1	TRBJ2-4	.	CASSQGASQYF	TGTGCCAGCAGCCAAGGGGCTAGTCAGTACTTC
.	TRBV12-3/TRBV12-4	TRBJ1-2	TRBD1	CASSPRTGNYGYTF	TGTGCCAGCAGTCCGCGGACAGGGAACTATGGCTACACCTTC
.	TRBV4-1	TRBJ2-1	TRBD2	CASSQRLAGGGGNEQFF	TGCGCCAGCAGCCAAAGGCTAGCGGGAGGGGGGGGCAATGAGCAGTTCTTC
.	TRBV2	TRBJ2-1	.	CASRDRTYNEQFF	TGTGCCAGCAGGGATCGGACATACAATGAGCAGTTCTTC
many	TRBV12-3/TRBV12-4	TRBJ2-3	.	CASLLTDTQYF	TGTGCCAGCCTACTCACAGATACGCAGTATTTT
many	TRBV6-2/TRBV6-3	TRBJ1-1	.	CASRPRTSNTEAFF	TGTGCCAGCAGGCCAAGGACATCGAACACTGAAGCTTTCTTT
.	TRBV28	TRBJ2-3	TRBD2	CASIQAGPGVDTQYF	TGTGCCAGCATTCAAGCGGGACCGGGCGTGGATACGCAGTATTTT
.	TRBV6-2/TRBV6-3	TRBJ1-2	TRBD1	CASYRGNYGYTF	TGTGCCAGCTACAGGGGCAACTATGGCTACACCTTC
.	TRBV12-3/TRBV12-4	TRBJ2-7	.	CATEEDNEQYF	TGTGCCACTGAGGAGGACAACGAGCAGTACTTC
many	TRBV7-9	TRBJ1-5	TRBD1	CASTTGQGGSNQPQHF	TGTGCCAGCACCACGGGACAGGGAGGAAGCAATCAGCCCCAGCATTTT
.	TRBV12-3/TRBV12-4	TRBJ2-5	.	CASSLGSLQETQYF	TGTGCCAGCAGCCTCGGGAGTCTCCAAGAGACCCAGTACTTC
many	TRBV20-1	TRBJ1-6	.	CSANPRGLDNSPLHF	TGCAGTGCTAACCCCAGAGGGTTGGATAATTCACCCCTCCACTTT
few	TRBV12-3/TRBV12-4	TRBJ1-2	TRBD1	CASSFGTGGGYTF	TGTGCCAGCAGTTTCGGGACAGGGGGTGGCTACACCTTC
few	TRBV12-3/TRBV12-4	TRBJ1-2	TRBD1	CASSLGGTVYGYTF	TGTGCCAGCAGTTTAGGGGGGACAGTTTATGGCTACACCTTC
few	TRBV20-1	TRBJ2-1	TRBD2	CSARGLAGGEQFF	TGCAGTGCTAGAGGCCTAGCGGGAGGCGAGCAGTTCTTC
few	TRBV6-2/TRBV6-3	TRBJ2-7	.	CASSYSYYEQYF	TGTGCCAGCAGTTACTCCTACTACGAGCAGTACTTC
few	TRBV10-3	TRBJ1-3	.	CAISESEGISGNTIYF	TGTGCCATCAGTGAGTCAGAGGGGATCTCTGGAAACACCATATATTTT
.	TRBV20-1	TRBJ2-7	.	CSVKGATYEQYF	TGCAGTGTAAAGGGAGCAACCTACGAGCAGTACTTC
few	TRBV5-6	TRBJ2-5	TRBD2	CASSLRTGGWETQYF	TGTGCCAGCAGCTTGAGGACGGGAGGGTGGGAGACCCAGTACTTC
.	TRBV25-1	TRBJ2-2	TRBD1	CASISDREVGELFF	TGTGCCAGCATTTCGGACAGGGAGGTCGGGGAGCTGTTTTTT
.	TRBV20-1	TRBJ2-6	.	CSARDPRNSGANVLTF	TGCAGTGCTAGAGATCCCAGAAACTCTGGGGCCAACGTCCTGACTTTC
many	TRBV5-1	TRBJ2-1	TRBD2	CASSLALAGEQFF	TGCGCCAGCAGCTTGGCCTTAGCGGGAGAGCAGTTCTTC
.	TRBV6-2/TRBV6-3	TRBJ1-6	.	CASRPRRQRSPLHF	TGTGCCAGCAGACCAAGGAGGCAGCGATCACCCCTCCACTTT
.	TRBV4-2	TRBJ2-1	.	CASSQRDHSYNEQFF	TGTGCCAGCAGCCAACGGGACCATTCCTACAATGAGCAGTTCTTC
.	TRBV12-3/TRBV12-4	TRBJ1-5	.	CASSLRGHQYSNQPQHF	TGTGCCAGCAGTTTAAGGGGACACCAATATAGCAATCAGCCCCAGCATTTT
.	TRBV20-1	TRBJ2-4	.	CSASPLTIQNIQYF	TGCAGTGCTAGTCCTTTGACAATTCAAAACATTCAGTACTTC
.	TRBV28	TRBJ2-7	.	CASSLYSAGIAYEQYF	TGTGCCAGCAGTTTATATAGTGCCGGAATTGCCTACGAGCAGTACTTC
.	TRBV20-1	TRBJ2-3	.	CSAKQPTDTQYF	TGCAGTGCTAAGCAGCCCACAGATACGCAGTATTTT
few	TRBV10-2	TRBJ2-7	.	CASSDVPGLPYEQYF	TGCGCCAGCAGTGATGTTCCGGGCCTCCCCTACGAGCAGTACTTC
.	TRBV12-3/TRBV12-4	TRBJ2-2	TRBD2	CASRIAGGSGELFF	TGTGCCAGCAGGATAGCGGGAGGGTCCGGGGAGCTGTTTTTT
many	TRBV12-3/TRBV12-4	TRBJ2-7	TRBD1	CASSPDRALTYEQYF	TGTGCCAGCAGTCCGGACAGGGCTCTTACCTACGAGCAGTACTTC
few	TRBV18	TRBJ2-1	.	CASSPGVDNEQFF	TGTGCCAGCTCACCGGGCGTAGACAATGAGCAGTTCTTC
.	TRBV24-1	TRBJ2-2	TRBD1	CATSGQGLSNTGELFF	TGTGCCACCAGTGGACAGGGCTTATCGAACACCGGGGAGCTGTTTTTT
.	TRBV30	TRBJ1-2	.	CAWRMGETGNWLANYGYTF	TGTGCCTGGAGGATGGGGGAAACAGGGAATTGGTTAGCTAACTATGGCTACACCTTC
.	TRBV29-1	TRBJ1-1	.	CSVVQIGIAFF	TGCAGCGTTGTCCAAATTGGTATCGCTTTCTTT
few	TRBV4-3	TRBJ1-1	.	CASRRDEGGRTEAFF	TGCGCCAGCAGACGTGATGAAGGGGGGAGGACTGAAGCTTTCTTT
.	TRBV27	TRBJ2-1	.	CASSFTGHSSYNEQFF	TGTGCCAGCTCCTTTACGGGGCACAGCTCCTACAATGAGCAGTTCTTC
.	TRBV7-9	TRBJ2-7	.	CASSRSPHARRNYEQYF	TGTGCCAGCAGCCGATCCCCCCACGCCCGGAGGAACTACGAGCAGTACTTC
few	TRBV7-9	TRBJ2-5	.	CASSFRSGTGKETQYF	TGTGCCAGCAGCTTCAGATCCGGGACGGGGAAAGAGACCCAGTACTTC
.	TRBV10-3	TRBJ2-3	TRBD2	CAISQAGGTDTQYF	TGTGCCATCAGCCAAGCGGGAGGGACAGATACGCAGTATTTT
many	TRBV5-5	TRBJ2-1	.	CASSSGTTRDNEQFF	TGTGCCAGCAGCTCGGGGACAACAAGAGACAATGAGCAGTTCTTC
few	TRBV5-1	TRBJ2-7	TRBD1	CASSLPGQGYEQYF	TGCGCCAGCAGCCTACCGGGACAGGGGTACGAGCAGTACTTC
few	TRBV3-1	TRBJ2-5	.	CASSRAGQETQYF	TGTGCCAGCAGCCGGGCGGGGCAAGAGACCCAGTACTTC
.	TRBV12-5	TRBJ2-1	TRBD2	CASGLRTSGRHEQFF	TGTGCTAGTGGTTTGAGGACTAGCGGGAGACATGAGCAGTTCTTC
.	TRBV4-3	TRBJ2-1	TRBD2	CASSQTSGSTSYNEQFF	TGCGCCAGCAGCCAAACTAGCGGGAGTACCTCCTACAATGAGCAGTTCTTC